Given below is one T cell receptor (beta chain) in context. Its target antigen remains unknown. No base quality values were provided; no much bigger clone lies one nucleotide off. Sequencing of TCR beta CDR3 regions was performed at survey depth on the immunoSEQ platform. The QIAamp DNA micro kit was used to extract genomic DNA from every cultured and uncultured CD8+ T cell population. For the original study's pipeline: Samples with under 5,000 productive reads were excluded, and this exclusion removed about 6% of the roughly 75 HIV peptide-stimulated cultures. A MANAFEST web app trimmed sequences to CDR3 and removed nonproductive sequences, CDR3s under 5 amino acids, and those not starting C or ending F/W. To count as antigen-specific, a clonotype had to be expanded in at least 2 of 3 replicates compared with the no-peptide control at FDR 0.01, and only within one epitope family. A specific clonotype also had to show a frequency at least fivefold higher than in wells stimulated with peptides from other epitope families. TCRdb re-hosts the immuneACCESS table, in-frame sequences only. Its copies lack some clones; in the studies checked, an unresolved V gene accounts for under half of them, and the cause for the rest is not known. V and J calls and clone size are those listed in that table; D and trimming were worked out from the DNA. Recorded for this sample are about 5,100 clones; roughly 70% of them occurred a single time. The top ten hold around 40% of the sample.

The EasySep Human CD8+ T Cell Enrichment Kit was used on day 10 to isolate CD8+ T cells from every culture. The cysteine opens and the phenylalanine closes a CDR3 of 15 amino acids. Left in the record is the CDR3 DNA by itself, 45 bases read in frame from the first base. Germline trimming amounts to 5 bases on V and 7 bases on J, with 6 as the count of junction bases outside the gene matches. CDR1 and CDR2, per the germline V gene, are SNHLY and FYNNEI. The data belong to a study of CD8 T cell repertoires and HIV-1 epitope variants (dated by TCRdb to 2020 to 2021). Study-level background: Twenty-five peptides representing autologous and known Gag and Nef epitope variants were each used to stimulate T cells in separate culture wells. The control conditions were a CMV, EBV and flu peptide pool, the Ebola AY9 epitope as a negative control, and a well with no peptide. Three Gag epitope families and Nef HW9 and YT9 were included among the tested epitopes. Using the EasySep Human T Cell Enrichment Kit, T cells were enriched and then co-cultured with an equal number of autologous T cell-negative cells acting as antigen-presenting cells. Cultures were maintained for about ten days in IMDM with gentamicin, and half-media changes adding IL-2, IL-7 and IL-15 were performed on days 3 and 7. An aliquot of 1M T cells was set aside as an uncultured baseline condition, separate from the 70 to 90 T cell cultures. A total of around 80 T cell cultures were run, with each culture condition done in triplicate except for one peptide, which was done in duplicate.

Points the paper makes about the study in general: Eight to ten antigen-specific TCR beta clonotypes were identified, and about 6 of them appeared cross-reactive for autologous or known escape epitope variants. The assay identified only TCR beta chains and indicated proliferation to antigen, not T cell function or cytokine profile. A handful of clonotypes recognized the Nef KF9 family and one the HW9 family, with no responses to the TAALDMSHF plasma variant.

The rearranged segments are TRBV2 and TRBJ2-4, with 12 central nucleotides matching TRBD2. The material sequenced was cultured CD8+ T cells derived from PBMCs. This clonotype originated in a male donor with HIV. CDR3 reads: CASSPSGGAGNIQYF. The base sequence is TGTGCCAGCAGTCCTAGCGGGGGGGCAGGGAACATTCAGTACTTC.